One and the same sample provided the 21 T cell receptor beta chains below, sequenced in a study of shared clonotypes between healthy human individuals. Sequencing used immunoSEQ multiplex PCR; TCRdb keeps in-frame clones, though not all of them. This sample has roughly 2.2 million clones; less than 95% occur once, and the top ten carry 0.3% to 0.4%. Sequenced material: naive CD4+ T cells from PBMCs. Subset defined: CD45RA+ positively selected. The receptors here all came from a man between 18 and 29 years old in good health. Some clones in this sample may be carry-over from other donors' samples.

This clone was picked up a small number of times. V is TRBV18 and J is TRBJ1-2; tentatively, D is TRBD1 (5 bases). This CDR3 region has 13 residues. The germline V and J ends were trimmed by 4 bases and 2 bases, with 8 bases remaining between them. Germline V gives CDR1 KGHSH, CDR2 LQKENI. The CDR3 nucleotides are TGTGCCAGCTCACGGGACGGGAACTATGGCTACACCTTC. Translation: CASSRDGNYGYTF.

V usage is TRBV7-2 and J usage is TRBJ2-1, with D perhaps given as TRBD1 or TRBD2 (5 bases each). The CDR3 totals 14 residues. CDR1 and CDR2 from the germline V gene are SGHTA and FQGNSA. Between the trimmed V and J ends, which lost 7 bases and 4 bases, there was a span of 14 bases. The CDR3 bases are TGTGCCAGCACACGAGGGGTTTTTTACAATGAGCAGTTCTTC. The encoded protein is CASTRGVFYNEQFF.

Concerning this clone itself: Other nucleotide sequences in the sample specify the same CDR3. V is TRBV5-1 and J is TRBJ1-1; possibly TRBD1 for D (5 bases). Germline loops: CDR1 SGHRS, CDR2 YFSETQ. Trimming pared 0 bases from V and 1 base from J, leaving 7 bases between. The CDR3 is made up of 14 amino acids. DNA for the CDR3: TGCGCCAGCAGCTTGGAGGGGAGGAACACTGAAGCTTTCTTT. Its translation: CASSLEGRNTEAFF.

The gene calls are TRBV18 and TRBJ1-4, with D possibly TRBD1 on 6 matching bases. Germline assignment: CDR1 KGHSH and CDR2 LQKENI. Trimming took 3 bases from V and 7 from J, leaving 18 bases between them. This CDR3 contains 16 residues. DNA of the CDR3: TGTGCCAGCTCACCCCAACAGGGCCGGGGAGGTGAAAAACTGTTTTTT. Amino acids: CASSPQQGRGGEKLFF. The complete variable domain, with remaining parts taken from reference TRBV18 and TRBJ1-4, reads NAGVMQNPRHLVRRRGQEARLRCSPMKGHSHVYWYRQLPEEGLKFMVYLQKENIIDESGMPKERFSAEFPKEGPSILRIQQVVRGDSAAYFCASSPQQGRGGEKLFFGSGTQLSVL.

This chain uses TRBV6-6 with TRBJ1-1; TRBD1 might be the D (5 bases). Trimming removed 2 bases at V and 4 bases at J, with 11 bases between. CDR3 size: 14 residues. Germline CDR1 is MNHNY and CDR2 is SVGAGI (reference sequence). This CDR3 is CASSYGRVGTEAFF. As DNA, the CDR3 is TGTGCCAGCAGTTACGGCAGGGTGGGCACTGAAGCTTTCTTT.

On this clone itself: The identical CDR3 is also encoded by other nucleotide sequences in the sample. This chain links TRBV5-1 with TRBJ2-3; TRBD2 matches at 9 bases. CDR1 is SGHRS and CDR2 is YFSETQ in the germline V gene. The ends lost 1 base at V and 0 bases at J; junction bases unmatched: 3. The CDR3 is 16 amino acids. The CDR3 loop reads CASSLLTSGSTDTQYF. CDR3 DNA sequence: TGCGCCAGCAGCTTGCTGACTAGCGGAAGCACAGATACGCAGTATTTT.

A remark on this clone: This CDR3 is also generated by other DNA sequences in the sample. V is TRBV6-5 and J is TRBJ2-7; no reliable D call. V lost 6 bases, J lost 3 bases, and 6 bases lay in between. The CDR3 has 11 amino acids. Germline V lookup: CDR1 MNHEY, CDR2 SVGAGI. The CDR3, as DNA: TGTGCCAGCAGCGGAAACTACGAGCAGTACTTC. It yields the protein CASSGNYEQYF.

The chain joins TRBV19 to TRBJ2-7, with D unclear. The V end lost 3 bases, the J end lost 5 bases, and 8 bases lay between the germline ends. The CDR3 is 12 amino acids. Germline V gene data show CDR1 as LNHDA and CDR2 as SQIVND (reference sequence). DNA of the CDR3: TGTGCCAGTAGTATCGCCGGACACGAGCAGTACTTC. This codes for CASSIAGHEQYF.

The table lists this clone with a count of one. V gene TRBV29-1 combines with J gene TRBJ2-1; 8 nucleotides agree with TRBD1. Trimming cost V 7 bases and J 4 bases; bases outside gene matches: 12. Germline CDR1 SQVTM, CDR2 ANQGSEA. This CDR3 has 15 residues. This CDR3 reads CSGTWDRNTYNEQFF. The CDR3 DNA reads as TGCAGCGGGACGTGGGACAGGAACACATACAATGAGCAGTTCTTC.

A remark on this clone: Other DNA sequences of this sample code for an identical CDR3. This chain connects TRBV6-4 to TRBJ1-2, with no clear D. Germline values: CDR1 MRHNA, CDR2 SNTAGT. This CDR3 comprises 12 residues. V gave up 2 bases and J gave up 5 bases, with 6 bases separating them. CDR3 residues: CASSDSSYGYTF. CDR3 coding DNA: TGTGCCAGCAGTGACAGTTCATATGGCTACACCTTC.

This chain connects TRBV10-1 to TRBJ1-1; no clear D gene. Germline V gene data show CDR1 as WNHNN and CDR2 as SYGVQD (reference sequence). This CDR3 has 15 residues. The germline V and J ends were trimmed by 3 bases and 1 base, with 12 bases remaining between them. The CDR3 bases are TGCGCCAGCAGTGAATCCCAGCCTCCGAACACTGAAGCTTTCTTT. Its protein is CASSESQPPNTEAFF.

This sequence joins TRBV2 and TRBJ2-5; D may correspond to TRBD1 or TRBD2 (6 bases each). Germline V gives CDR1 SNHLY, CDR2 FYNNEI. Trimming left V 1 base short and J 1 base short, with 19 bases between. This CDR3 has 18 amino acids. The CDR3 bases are TGTGCCAGCAGTGAAGGGGGGGCAGAGTTGAGGGGCCAAGAGACCCAGTACTTC. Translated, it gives CASSEGGAELRGQETQYF. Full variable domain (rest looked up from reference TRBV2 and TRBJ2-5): EPEVTQTPSHQVTQMGQEVILRCVPISNHLYFYWYRQILGQKVEFLVSFYNNEISEKSEIFDDQFSVERPDGSNFTLKIRSTKLEDSAMYFCASSEGGAELRGQETQYFGPGTRLLVL.

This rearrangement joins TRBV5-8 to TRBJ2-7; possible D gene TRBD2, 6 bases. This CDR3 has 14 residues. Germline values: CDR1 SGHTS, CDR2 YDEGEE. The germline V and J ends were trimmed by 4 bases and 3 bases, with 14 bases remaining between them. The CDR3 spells CASSRRRDLYEQYF. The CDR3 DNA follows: TGTGCCAGCAGCAGGAGGAGGGACCTCTACGAGCAGTACTTC.

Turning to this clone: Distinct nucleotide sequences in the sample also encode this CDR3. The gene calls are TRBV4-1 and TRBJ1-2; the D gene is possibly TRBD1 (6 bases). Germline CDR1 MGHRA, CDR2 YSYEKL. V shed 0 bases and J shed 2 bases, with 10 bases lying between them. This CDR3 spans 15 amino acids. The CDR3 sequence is CASSQDPGANYGYTF. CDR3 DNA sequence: TGCGCCAGCAGCCAAGATCCGGGGGCGAACTATGGCTACACCTTC.

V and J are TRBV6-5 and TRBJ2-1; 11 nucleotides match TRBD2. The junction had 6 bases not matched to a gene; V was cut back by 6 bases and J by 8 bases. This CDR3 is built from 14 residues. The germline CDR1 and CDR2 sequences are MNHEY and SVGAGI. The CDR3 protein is CASRDLAGGYEQFF. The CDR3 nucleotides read TGTGCCAGCAGAGACTTAGCGGGAGGGTATGAGCAGTTCTTC.

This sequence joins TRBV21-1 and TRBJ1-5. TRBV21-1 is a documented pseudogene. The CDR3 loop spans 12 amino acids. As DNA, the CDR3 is TGTGCCAGCAGCCCCCCTAGTAAGCCCCAGCATTTT. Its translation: CASSPPSKPQHF.

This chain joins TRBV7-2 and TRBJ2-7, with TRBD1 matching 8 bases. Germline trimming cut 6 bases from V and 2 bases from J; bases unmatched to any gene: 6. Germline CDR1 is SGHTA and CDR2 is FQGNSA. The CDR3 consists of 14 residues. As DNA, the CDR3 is TGTGCCAGCAGGGTCAGGGGGCAGACCTACGAGCAGTACTTC. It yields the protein CASRVRGQTYEQYF.

CDR3 region: CASSKGWWSTTEAFF. The CDR3 bases are TGTGCCAGCAGCAAGGGGTGGTGGTCGACCACTGAAGCTTTCTTT. The genes are TRBV7-2 and TRBJ1-1; tentative D call: TRBD1 (5 bases). The CDR3 covers 15 residues. V was clipped by 5 bases and J by 4 bases, with 17 bases between them. Germline assignment: CDR1 SGHTA and CDR2 FQGNSA.

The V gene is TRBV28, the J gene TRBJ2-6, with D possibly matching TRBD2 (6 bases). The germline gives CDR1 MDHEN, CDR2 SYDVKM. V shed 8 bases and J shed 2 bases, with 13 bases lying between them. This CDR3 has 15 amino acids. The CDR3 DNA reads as TGTGCCAGCGGCCCGCGGGGTGCTGGGGCCAACGTCCTGACTTTC. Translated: CASGPRGAGANVLTF. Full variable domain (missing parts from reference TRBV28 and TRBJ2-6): DVKVTQSSRYLVKRTGEKVFLECVQDMDHENMFWYRQDPGLGLRLIYFSYDVKMKEKGDIPEGYSVSREKKERFSLILESASTNQTSMYLCASGPRGAGANVLTFGAGSRLTVL.

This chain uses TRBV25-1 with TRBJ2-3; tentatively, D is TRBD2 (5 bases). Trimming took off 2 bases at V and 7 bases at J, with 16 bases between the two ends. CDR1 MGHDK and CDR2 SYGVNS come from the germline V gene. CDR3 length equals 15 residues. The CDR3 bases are TGTGCCAGCAGTGAACCGGGAACACGTGGGTATACGCAGTATTTT. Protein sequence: CASSEPGTRGYTQYF.

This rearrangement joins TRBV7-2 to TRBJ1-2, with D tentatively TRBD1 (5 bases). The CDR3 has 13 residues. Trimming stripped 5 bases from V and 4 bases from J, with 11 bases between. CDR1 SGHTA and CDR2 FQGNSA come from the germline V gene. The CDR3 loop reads CASSQGSGYGYTF. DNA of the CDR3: TGTGCCAGCAGCCAGGGTAGTGGCTATGGCTACACCTTC.